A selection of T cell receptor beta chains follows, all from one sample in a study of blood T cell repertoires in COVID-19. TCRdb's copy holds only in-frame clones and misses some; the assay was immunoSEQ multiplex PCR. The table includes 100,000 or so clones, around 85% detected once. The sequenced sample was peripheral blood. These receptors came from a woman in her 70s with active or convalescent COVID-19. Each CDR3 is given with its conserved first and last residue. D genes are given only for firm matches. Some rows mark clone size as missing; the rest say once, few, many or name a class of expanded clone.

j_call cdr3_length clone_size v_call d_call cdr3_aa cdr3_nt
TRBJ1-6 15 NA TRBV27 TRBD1 CASSRKGAGDSPLHF TGTGCCAGCAGCCGTAAGGGGGCCGGGGATTCACCCCTCCACTTT
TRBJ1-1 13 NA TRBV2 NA CASSDYRNTEAFF TGTGCCAGCAGTGACTATAGGAACACTGAAGCTTTCTTT
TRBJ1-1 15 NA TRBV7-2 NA CASSLSWQGNTEAFF TGTGCCAGCAGCTTATCGTGGCAGGGGAACACTGAAGCTTTCTTT
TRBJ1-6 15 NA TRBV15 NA CATSRNREYNSPLHF TGTGCCACCAGCAGAAACAGGGAGTATAATTCACCCCTCCACTTT
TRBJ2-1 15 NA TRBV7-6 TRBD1 CASSISQGEYNEQFF TGTGCCAGCAGCATCTCGCAGGGGGAATACAATGAGCAGTTCTTC
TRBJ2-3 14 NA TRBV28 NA CASSFGARTDTQYF TGTGCCAGCAGTTTTGGGGCCCGCACAGATACGCAGTATTTT
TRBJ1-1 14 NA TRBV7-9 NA CASSLLHGNTEAFF TGTGCCAGCAGCCTACTACATGGGAACACTGAAGCTTTCTTT
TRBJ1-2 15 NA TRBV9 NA CASSPSRQSFYGYTF TGTGCCAGCAGCCCCTCGCGACAGTCCTTCTATGGCTACACCTTC
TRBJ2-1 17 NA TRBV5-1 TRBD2 CASSVTSGSPSYNEQFF TGCGCCAGCAGCGTGACTAGCGGGAGCCCCTCCTACAATGAGCAGTTCTTC
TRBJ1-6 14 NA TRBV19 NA CASSTQGFGSPLHF TGTGCCAGTAGTACACAGGGATTCGGCTCACCCCTCCACTTT
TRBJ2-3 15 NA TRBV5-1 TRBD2 CASSPRASGSFLQYF TGCGCCAGCAGCCCCAGGGCTAGCGGGTCCTTTCTTCAGTATTTT
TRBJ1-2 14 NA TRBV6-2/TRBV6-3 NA CASSYRRRSYGYTF TGTGCCAGCAGTTACAGAAGGCGGAGCTATGGCTACACCTTC
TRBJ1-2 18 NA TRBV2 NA CASSEAVRQGGTGYGYTF TGTGCCAGCAGTGAAGCCGTCAGGCAGGGAGGAACGGGCTATGGCTACACCTTC
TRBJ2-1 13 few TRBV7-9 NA CASTKTRDNEQFF TGTGCCAGCACCAAGACTAGGGACAATGAGCAGTTCTTC
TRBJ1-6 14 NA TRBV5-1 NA CASSRGGENSPLHF TGCGCCAGCAGTCGGGGAGGGGAGAATTCACCCCTCCACTTT
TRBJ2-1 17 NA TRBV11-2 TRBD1 CASSLITPGQGYLKQFF TGTGCCAGCAGCTTAATTACCCCCGGACAGGGATACCTCAAGCAGTTCTTC
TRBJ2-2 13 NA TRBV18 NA CASSPPVTGELFF TGTGCCAGCTCACCCCCAGTGACCGGGGAGCTGTTTTTT
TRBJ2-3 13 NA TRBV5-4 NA CASSLSSTDTQYF TGTGCCAGCAGCCTGTCTAGCACAGATACGCAGTATTTT
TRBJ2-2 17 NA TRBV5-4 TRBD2 CASSPQRTSGGTGELFF TGTGCCAGCAGCCCCCAACGGACTAGCGGGGGGACCGGGGAGCTGTTTTTT
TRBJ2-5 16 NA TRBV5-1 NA CASSLVGLGGQETQYF TGCGCCAGCAGCTTGGTTGGTCTAGGGGGCCAAGAGACCCAGTACTTC
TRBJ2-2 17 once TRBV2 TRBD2 CASSEVSGGSNTGELFF TGTGCCAGCAGTGAGGTTAGCGGGGGCTCGAACACCGGGGAGCTGTTTTTT
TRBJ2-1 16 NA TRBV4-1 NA CASSQDGWGAYNEQFF TGCGCCAGCAGCCAAGATGGCTGGGGGGCCTACAATGAGCAGTTCTTC
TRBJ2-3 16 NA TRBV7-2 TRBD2 CASSQGLAGAADTQYF TGTGCCAGCAGCCAGGGACTAGCGGGAGCTGCAGATACGCAGTATTTT
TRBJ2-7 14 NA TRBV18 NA CASSPSGTSYEQYF TGTGCCAGCTCACCGAGCGGAACCTCCTACGAGCAGTACTTC
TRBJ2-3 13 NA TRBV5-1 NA CASSLPVADTQYF TGCGCCAGCAGCTTGCCAGTGGCAGATACGCAGTATTTT
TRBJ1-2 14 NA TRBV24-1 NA CATSDPPQGYGYTF TGTGCCACCAGTGATCCCCCGCAGGGCTATGGCTACACCTTC
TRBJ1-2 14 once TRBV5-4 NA CASSLVLADGGYTF TGTGCCAGCAGCTTGGTTTTGGCAGATGGTGGCTACACCTTC
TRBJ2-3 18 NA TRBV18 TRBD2 CASSPVTGLAWGPDTQYF TGTGCCAGCTCACCCGTAACAGGACTAGCGTGGGGGCCAGATACGCAGTATTTT
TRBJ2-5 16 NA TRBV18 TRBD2 CASSPRTSGGLETQYF TGTGCCAGCTCACCGCGGACTAGCGGGGGTTTGGAGACCCAGTACTTC